The clone carrying this T cell receptor beta chain was detected a few times. The antigen is undetermined. A 5'RACE reaction primed in the constant segment made cDNA libraries of TCR alpha and TCR beta, and these carried sample barcodes and UMIs. MiXCR, applied by TCRdb to the 5' RACE reads, yields one record per CDR3 protein. The top ten hold over 20% of the sample, which has a few hundred thousand distinct CDR3 sequences, about 16% seen once. With 7 bases clipped from V and 3 bases from J, the junction kept 3 bases outside the gene matches. Germline loops: CDR1 MDHEN, CDR2 SYDVKM. The CDR3 has 13 residues. This sample was taken from a study of T-cell memory formation after mild COVID-19. Turning to the study itself: Most TCR clusters belonged to a single donor. Findings of the study overall: In second-wave clones peaking day 37, SARS-CoV-2 specificity remained unconfirmed. Whereas later expanders leaned CD4+, clones contracting day 15 to 85 showed a balanced CD4/CD8 makeup.

Sequencing input: PBMCs or a T cell subset sorted from them (not recorded which). The TCR sequence derives from a man aged 18 to 30 who had mild COVID-19 (a few samples of this study predate the infection). Cell type and time point are not known. The gene calls are TRBV28 and TRBJ2-3; 8 bases line up with TRBD2. CDR3 amino acids: CASIPGGTDTQYF. CDR3 nucleotides: TGTGCCAGCATCCCGGGGGGGACAGATACGCAGTATTTT.